These 8 T cell receptor beta chains came from one sample sequenced in a study of control samples from healthy donors and cancer patients. The method was immunoSEQ multiplex PCR; TCRdb's version includes in-frame clones alone and lacks a portion of them. This repertoire shows about 120,000 clones, about 87% found once; its top ten account for around 3.3%. The sample consisted of blood. The origin of the receptors is a man aged 40-49 years in good health.

The CDR3 here is CASRKRGQSNTEAFF. CDR3 DNA sequence: TGTGCCAGCAGAAAAAGGGGACAGTCGAACACTGAAGCTTTCTTT. This chain links TRBV25-1 with TRBJ1-1; 7 nucleotides align to TRBD1. Germline-derived CDR1 and CDR2 are MGHDK and SYGVNS. The CDR3 sequence is 15 residues long. With V trimmed by 6 bases and J by 1 base, 8 bases remained unmatched. The full variable domain, completed using reference TRBV25-1 and TRBJ1-1, is EADIYQTPRYLVIGTGKKITLECSQTMGHDKMYWYQQDPGMELHLIHYSYGVNSTEKGDLSSESTVSRIRTEHFPLTLESARPSHTSQYLCASRKRGQSNTEAFFGQGTRLTVV.

Here the CDR3 reads CASSSAGQGYSPLHF. CDR3 sequence (DNA): TGTGCCAGCAGTTCAGCGGGACAGGGATATTCACCCCTCCACTTT. V and J are TRBV28 and TRBJ1-6; 9 bases align to TRBD1. The CDR3 consists of 15 residues. With 4 bases clipped from V and 8 bases from J, the junction kept 6 bases outside the gene matches. Germline V lookup: CDR1 MDHEN, CDR2 SYDVKM.

This chain connects TRBV25-1 to TRBJ1-3; the D is unclear. Trimming took 3 bases from V and 3 from J, leaving 6 bases between them. The CDR3 is 13 amino acids. CDR1 MGHDK and CDR2 SYGVNS come from the germline V gene. Here the CDR3 DNA reads TGTGCCAGCAGTGACGATATTGGAAACACCATATATTTT. Its protein product is CASSDDIGNTIYF. The full variable domain, with the rest looked up from reference TRBV25-1 and TRBJ1-3, is EADIYQTPRYLVIGTGKKITLECSQTMGHDKMYWYQQDPGMELHLIHYSYGVNSTEKGDLSSESTVSRIRTEHFPLTLESARPSHTSQYLCASSDDIGNTIYFGEGSWLTVV.

This clone came up once. The V and J genes are TRBV6-5 and TRBJ1-5; weak D call: TRBD1 (6 bases). The CDR3 is made up of 13 amino acids. V dropped 11 bases and J dropped 6 bases, with 17 bases sitting between them. Germline lookup yields CDR1 MNHEY and CDR2 SVGAGI. This CDR3 reads CAGGQQVSQPQHF. The CDR3 DNA follows: TGTGCCGGAGGACAGCAAGTAAGTCAGCCCCAGCATTTT.

V usage is TRBV19 and J usage is TRBJ2-7; the match to TRBD2 covers 8 bases. Germline V CDR1 and CDR2: LNHDA, SQIVND (reference sequence). J lost 0 bases, V lost 2 bases, and 3 bases had no gene match. This CDR3 comprises 15 residues. The DNA for the CDR3 is TGTGCCAGTAGTATATCTAGCGGGCTCTCCTACGAGCAGTACTTC. This gives the protein CASSISSGLSYEQYF. Based on the CDR3 plus reference TRBV19 and TRBJ2-7, the full variable domain is DGGITQSPKYLFRKEGQNVTLSCEQNLNHDAMYWYRQDPGQGLRLIYYSQIVNDFQKGDIAEGYSVSREKKESFPLTVTSAQKNPTAFYLCASSISSGLSYEQYFGPGTRLTVT.

The chain joins TRBV11-2 to TRBJ2-3, with a tentative D call TRBD2 (6 bases). Looked up from germline, CDR1 is SGHAT and CDR2 is FQNNGV. The CDR3 is 13 amino acids. V was pared by 5 bases and J by 6 bases, with 12 bases between. The CDR3 bases are TGTGCCAGCAGCCGGACGGGGAGGGATACGCAGTATTTT. Translation: CASSRTGRDTQYF.

The chain employs TRBV6-5 and TRBJ2-7; D perhaps matches TRBD1 (6 bases). The CDR3 spans 14 residues. V lost 2 bases and J lost 1, with 9 bases in between. CDR1 and CDR2 from the germline V gene are MNHEY and SVGAGI. The CDR3 sequence: CASSYGQGSYEQYF. The CDR3 bases are TGTGCCAGCAGTTACGGGCAGGGGTCCTACGAGCAGTACTTC.

The V gene is TRBV24-1, the J gene TRBJ2-3; 9 bases match TRBD1. This CDR3 comprises 16 residues. V trimming: 4 bases; J trimming: 5 bases; junction bases outside the gene matches: 9. Germline CDR1 KGHDR, CDR2 SFDVKD. DNA of the CDR3: TGTGCCACCAGTGACACAGGGGGCGTAAAAGGAGATACGCAGTATTTT. It is translated as CATSDTGGVKGDTQYF.